This TCR beta chain was obtained from a study of monozygotic twins with inflammatory bowel disease (dated by TCRdb to between 2018 and 2020). About the study as a whole: In total, roughly 28 monozygotic twin pairs made up the full study: 19 Danish pairs, all IBD-discordant, plus nine German pairs, of which four were IBD-concordant and five were IBD-discordant. The search for disease-associated traits relied mainly on comparing IBD patients with their genetically identical healthy co-twins within discordant pairs. Each individual had, on average, about 151 000 unique TCRalpha sequences and 181 000 unique TCRbeta sequences available for analysis.

Overall study results and their limits: No single strong signal or clonotype linked to IBD turned up in the results, so the idea that one exists was not supported. Compared with healthy twins, IBD patients shared fewer clonotypes with other individuals, and the difference was most pronounced in patients with signs of disease activity. Different T cell subtypes could not be distinguished in the analysis. A decrease in TCRbeta repertoire diversity, as measured by inverse Simpson index, was observed in IBD patients compared with their healthy co-twins. Differing immunosuppressive treatments among patients may have added background noise and inter-individual variability to the repertoires. No difference in repertoire similarity was observed between concordant and discordant twins, possibly owing to limited statistical power.

Library construction relied on 5' RACE. The input for every TCR library was roughly 3,200 ng of total RNA. For each sample, cDNA synthesis was carried out in eight separate reactions using SMARTScribe reverse transcriptase. During cDNA synthesis, unique molecular identifiers containing a 6-nucleotide sample barcode were introduced by template switching. TCRalpha and TCRbeta cDNA was amplified by two nested PCRs of about 15 and 9 cycles, with bead purification after each PCR. Before amplification, cDNA was treated with uracil DNA-glycosylase and purified using the QIAquick PCR purification kit. The second PCR added Illumina TruSeq-compatible adapters along with sample-specific barcodes. Library quality and concentration were assessed using TapeStation and Qubit, and 4.5 to 6.5 ng of each library was pooled. Pooled libraries were sequenced on an Illumina HiSeq2500 single-index Rapid Run with 2 x 100 bp reads and custom sequencing primers. The authors processed their data as follows. MiGEC version 1.2.6 was used for UMI-based consensus assembly to correct PCR and sequencing errors. MiXCR version 2.1.1 was used to carry out V(D)J alignment, clonotype assembly and CDR3 extraction. To normalise gene usage, clonotype sharing and MAIT/NKT TCR abundance, the analysis used the top 1000, 10 000 and 20 000 clonotypes per sample. Diversity was computed as the inverse Simpson index with the vegan R package after downsampling to 27 000 UMIs. Paired Mann-Whitney U tests were applied to discordant twin pairs, with Benjamini-Hochberg correction for multiple testing. Reads reprocessed by TCRdb are summarized as one entry per CDR3 protein sequence, and DNA is absent. These V and J calls rely on TCRdb rather than the paper's analysis. The sample's table lists a count of 200,000 to 250,000 distinct CDR3 sequences. 7.5% to 9.5% of the sample comes from the top ten.

The CDR3 contains 15 residues, cysteine and phenylalanine counted. DNA is not on record. CDR1 and CDR2, looked up from the germline V gene, are SGHTA and FQGNSA. For this clonotype: Its antigen specificity is not known.

From each donor, a roughly 2.7 ml peripheral blood sample was collected into PAXgene tubes and kept at -80 degrees C. Total RNA was isolated from whole blood with the PAXgene blood miRNA kit on an automated QIAcube, without T cell sorting. Peripheral blood from monozygotic twin pairs who were concordant or discordant for inflammatory bowel disease underwent deep TCRalpha and TCRbeta repertoire profiling using unique molecular barcoding. For every twin pair, smoking habits were documented, and each individual was categorised as a current, former or never smoker. The receptor comes from a human donor with ulcerative colitis or Crohn's disease, or a healthy co-twin of an affected twin (not recorded which). The V and J genes are TRBV7-2 and TRBJ2-1; TCRdb's assignment of TRBD1 cannot be checked, as there is no DNA. Sequencing was performed on blood. The CDR3 here reads CASSLWPGVRGEQFF.